This T cell receptor (beta chain) was identified during a study of CD8 T cells in Susac syndrome (dated by TCRdb to between 2017 and 2020). The study in broad terms: Whether CD8+ T cell activation and differentiation in Susac syndrome was antigen driven was tested using repertoire sequencing. The study compared CD8+ T cell repertoire clonality among 12 healthy donors, around 14 Susac syndrome patients and roughly 16 multiple sclerosis patients. Results and caveats for the whole study, not just this receptor: The number of individuals in the TCR sequencing and HLA analysis was acknowledged as relatively small.

Peripheral blood CD8+ and CD4+ T cells from healthy donors, Susac syndrome patients and multiple sclerosis patients were profiled by high-throughput TCR beta sequencing. The multiple sclerosis controls were treatment-naive patients whose relapsing-remitting disease, either stable or active, fulfilled the revised McDonald criteria. Bulk CD8+ and CD4+ T cells were purified by magnetic negative isolation, while CD8+ TEMRA cells were enriched using FACS. Blood was drawn into EDTA tubes, processed within 24 hours, and PBMCs were isolated by density gradient centrifugation. PBMCs intended for TCR sequencing were frozen in liquid nitrogen and were later thawed in a 37 degrees C water bath. Purity of sorted or isolated CD4+, CD8+ and CD8+ TEMRA cells was at least 90%. RNA was extracted using the RNeasy kit, and roughly 0.5 to 1 ug of the RNA was reverse transcribed with random hexamers. The immunoSEQ multiplex PCR assay, covering 54 Vbeta and 13 Jbeta segments, was used to amplify TCR beta CDR3 regions. PCR amplification bias was corrected by using a synthetic template baseline for primer optimization and computational correction. For the original study's pipeline: Reads were annotated to V, D and J genes according to IMGT and were analyzed with immunoSEQ Analyzer, with only productive sequences retained. Clonality was computed as one minus Shannon entropy normalized by log2 of the number of productive unique sequences. For each patient and control, public and private clones were evaluated within the 100 most prevalent clones. Susac-specific clones were defined as absent from healthy and MS cohorts, 850 to 1,300 published viral clones and other ImmuneACCESS disease sequences. TCRdb reworked the public reads: Q25 trimming with fastp, MiXCR clone assembly, productive beta chains retained. Each record represents a unique CDR3 protein, reported with the most common genes and DNA among its rows. TCRdb, rather than the study authors, made the V and J calls. The sample table shows over 350,000 distinct CDR3 sequences, and around 85% are seen once. The top ten clones comprise 0.09% to 0.15% of the sample.

Concerning this clonotype itself: Its recognized antigen is unknown. No per-base quality is available; no much larger clone lies one base away.

There are 11 amino acids in the CDR3, from cysteine to phenylalanine inclusive. The CDR3 DNA has 33 bases and is translated from base 1. V sheds 5 bases and J sheds 7 bases, leaving 10 bases between their ends. CDR1 DFQATT and CDR2 SNEGSKA were looked up in the germline V gene (reference sequence). The sample comprised CD8+ T cells from PBMCs. The receptor was derived from a human donor with multiple sclerosis. The sequence is built from TRBV20-1 and TRBJ2-3; 5 matching bases give a weak D call of TRBD2. The CDR3 sequence is CSAPTTYTQYF. The sequence in DNA is TGCAGTGCTCCGACTACGTATACGCAGTATTTT.